This T cell receptor beta chain was profiled in a study of T cell responses to AZD1222 COVID-19 vaccine. Whole-study findings and limits: Spike-spanning, vaccine-associated CD4 TCRs were dominant at 160-218 and 743-854. Unmutated regions of variants are reportedly targeted by nearly half of spike-specific TCRs.

Per the germline V gene, CDR1 is LGHNA and CDR2 is YSLEER. This CDR3 has 15 residues. The V and J ends lost 8 bases and 3 bases respectively, with 18 bases between them. Only in-frame clones appear in the TCRdb table, and some are missing; sequencing was by immunoSEQ multiplex PCR. The data hold 15,000 to 20,000 clones, with roughly 79% observed a single time. A remark on this clone: The antigen is unknown.

The clonotype originates from an adult who received the AZD1222 COVID-19 vaccine. The sample consisted of peripheral blood, taken 28 days after the second AZD1222 dose. The J gene is TRBJ2-3, the V gene TRBV4-3; the D is unclear. The CDR3 here is CASRSLLMGTDTQYF. The CDR3 region has the DNA TGCGCCAGCCGTTCTTTGTTAATGGGTACAGATACGCAGTATTTT.